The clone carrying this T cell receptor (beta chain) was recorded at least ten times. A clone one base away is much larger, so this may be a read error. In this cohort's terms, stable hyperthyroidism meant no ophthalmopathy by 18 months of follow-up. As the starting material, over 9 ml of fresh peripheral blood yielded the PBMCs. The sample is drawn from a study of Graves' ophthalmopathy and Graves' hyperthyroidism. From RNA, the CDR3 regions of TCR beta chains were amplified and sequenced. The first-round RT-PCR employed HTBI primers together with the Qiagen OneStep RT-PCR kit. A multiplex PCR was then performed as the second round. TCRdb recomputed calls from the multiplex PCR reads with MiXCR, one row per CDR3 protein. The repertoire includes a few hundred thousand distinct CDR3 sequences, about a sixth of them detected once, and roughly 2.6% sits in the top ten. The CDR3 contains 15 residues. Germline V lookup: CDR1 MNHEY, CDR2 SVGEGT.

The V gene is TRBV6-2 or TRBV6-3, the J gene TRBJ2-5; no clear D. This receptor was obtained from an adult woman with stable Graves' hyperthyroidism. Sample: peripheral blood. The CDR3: CASSRSAFQQETKYF. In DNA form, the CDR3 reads TGTGCCAGCAGTCGCTCGGCGTTTCAGCAAGAGACCAAGTACTTC.